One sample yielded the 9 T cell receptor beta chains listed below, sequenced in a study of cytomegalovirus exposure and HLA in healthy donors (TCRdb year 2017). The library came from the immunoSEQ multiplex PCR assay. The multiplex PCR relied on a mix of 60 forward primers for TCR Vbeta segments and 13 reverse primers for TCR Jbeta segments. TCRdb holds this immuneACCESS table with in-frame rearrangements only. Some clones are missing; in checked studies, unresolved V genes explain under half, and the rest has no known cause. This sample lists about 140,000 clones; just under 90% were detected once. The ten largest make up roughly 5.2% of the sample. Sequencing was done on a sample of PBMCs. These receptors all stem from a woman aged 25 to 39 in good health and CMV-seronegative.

The CDR3 is CASRRGDREGQETQYF. The CDR3 bases are TGTGCCAGCAGACGGGGGGACAGGGAAGGTCAAGAGACCCAGTACTTC. V is TRBV7-2 and J is TRBJ2-5, with 9 bases identical to TRBD1. Trimming at V came to 6 bases and at J to 2 bases, leaving 10 bases not matched to a gene. The length of the CDR3 is 16 residues. The V gene's germline CDR1 is SGHTA and CDR2 FQGNSA. The whole variable domain, remainder taken from reference TRBV7-2 and TRBJ2-5, is GAGVSQSPSNKVTEKGKDVELRCDPISGHTALYWYRQSLGQGLEFLIYFQGNSAPDKSGLPSDRFSAERTGGSVSTLTIQRTQQEDSAVYLCASRRGDREGQETQYFGPGTRLLVL.

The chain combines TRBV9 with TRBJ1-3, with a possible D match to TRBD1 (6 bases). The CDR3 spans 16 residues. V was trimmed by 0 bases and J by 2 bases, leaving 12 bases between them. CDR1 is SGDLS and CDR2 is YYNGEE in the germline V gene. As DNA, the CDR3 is TGTGCCAGCAGCGTAGACTTGGGGGCCCCTGGAAACACCATATATTTT. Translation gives CASSVDLGAPGNTIYF.

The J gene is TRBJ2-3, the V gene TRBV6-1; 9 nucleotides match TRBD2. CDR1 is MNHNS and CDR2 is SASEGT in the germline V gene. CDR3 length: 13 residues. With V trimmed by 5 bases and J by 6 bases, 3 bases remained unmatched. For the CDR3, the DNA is TGTGCCAGCAGTATCGCGGGGGGGGATACGCAGTATTTT. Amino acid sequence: CASSIAGGDTQYF.

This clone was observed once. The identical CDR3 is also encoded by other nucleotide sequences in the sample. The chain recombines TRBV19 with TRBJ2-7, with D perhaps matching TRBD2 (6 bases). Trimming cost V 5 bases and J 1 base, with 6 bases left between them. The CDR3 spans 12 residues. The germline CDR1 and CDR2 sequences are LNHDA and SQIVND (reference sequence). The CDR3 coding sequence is TGTGCCAGTAGTGCGGGGTCCTACGAGCAGTACTTC. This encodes CASSAGSYEQYF.

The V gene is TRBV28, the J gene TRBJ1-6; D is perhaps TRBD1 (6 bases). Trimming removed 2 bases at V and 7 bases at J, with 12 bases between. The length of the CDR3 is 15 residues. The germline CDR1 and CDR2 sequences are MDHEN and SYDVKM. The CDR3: CASSLPQGRNSPLHF. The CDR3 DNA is TGTGCCAGCAGTTTACCCCAGGGGCGGAATTCACCCCTCCACTTT.

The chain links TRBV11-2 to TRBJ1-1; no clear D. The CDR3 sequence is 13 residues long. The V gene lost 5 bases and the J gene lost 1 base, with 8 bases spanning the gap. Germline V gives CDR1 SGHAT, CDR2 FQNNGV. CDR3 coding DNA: TGTGCCAGCAGCCTCCGACAGAACACTGAAGCTTTCTTT. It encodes CASSLRQNTEAFF.

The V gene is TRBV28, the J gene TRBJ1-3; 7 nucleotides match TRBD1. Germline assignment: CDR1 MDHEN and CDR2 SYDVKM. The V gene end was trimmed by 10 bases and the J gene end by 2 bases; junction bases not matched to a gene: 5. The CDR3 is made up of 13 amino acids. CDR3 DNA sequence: TGTGCCACCGACACAGGGGCTGGAAACACCATATATTTT. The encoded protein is CATDTGAGNTIYF.

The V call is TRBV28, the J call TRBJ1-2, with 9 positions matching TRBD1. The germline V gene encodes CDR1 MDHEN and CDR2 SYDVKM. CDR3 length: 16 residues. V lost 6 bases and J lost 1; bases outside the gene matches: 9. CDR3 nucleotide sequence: TGTGCCAGCAGAAAAGGACAGGGGTTTTATAACTATGGCTACACCTTC. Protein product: CASRKGQGFYNYGYTF.

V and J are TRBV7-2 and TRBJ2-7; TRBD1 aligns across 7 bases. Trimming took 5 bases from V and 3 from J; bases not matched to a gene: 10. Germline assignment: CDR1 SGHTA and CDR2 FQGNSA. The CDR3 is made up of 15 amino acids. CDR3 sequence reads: CASSLQTTGRYEQYF. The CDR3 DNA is TGTGCCAGCAGCCTACAAACGACAGGGCGCTACGAGCAGTACTTC.